Listed below are T cell receptor beta chains from one sample, sequenced in a study of cytomegalovirus exposure and HLA in healthy donors. The protocol was immunoSEQ multiplex PCR, while the TCRdb copy is restricted to in-frame clones and leaves out a portion. There are some 100,000 clones in the sample; almost 90% occur only once, and more than 2% lies in the top ten. Source material: PBMCs. These TCRs come from a woman aged 18 to 35 in good health and CMV-seronegative. Both conserved end residues are part of each CDR3. A D gene is named only where the DNA matches it firmly. Size tells how often a clone was seen (once, few, many) or the class of an expanded clone, and some rows leave it out.

d_gene	v_gene	abundance	j_gene	CDR3aa	CDR3nt
NA	TRBV18	once	TRBJ1-1	CASSLNQQLNEAFF	TGTGCCAGCTCACTTAATCAACAGTTGAATGAAGCTTTCTTT
NA	TRBV5-6	once	TRBJ1-2	CASSLAGNGYTF	TGTGCCAGCAGCTTGGCAGGGAACGGCTACACCTTC
TRBD1	TRBV10-3	NA	TRBJ2-1	CAMRQGDNEQFF	TGTGCCATGAGACAGGGGGACAATGAGCAGTTCTTC
NA	TRBV7-8	NA	TRBJ1-1	CASSLVRVMNTEAFF	TGTGCCAGCAGCTTAGTGCGGGTTATGAACACTGAAGCTTTCTTT
NA	TRBV5-1	NA	TRBJ2-5	CASSLVGPGETQYF	TGCGCCAGCAGCTTGGTTGGGCCAGGGGAGACCCAGTACTTC
NA	TRBV25-1	NA	TRBJ2-5	CASGGRAGQETQYF	TGTGCCAGCGGGGGCAGGGCGGGCCAAGAGACCCAGTACTTC
NA	TRBV7-9	medium-sized	TRBJ2-1	CASSEIAEYNEQFF	TGTGCCAGCAGCGAGATAGCGGAGTACAATGAGCAGTTCTTC
NA	TRBV5-4	NA	TRBJ2-2	CASSSGQSSTGELFF	TGTGCCAGCAGCTCCGGACAGTCGAGCACCGGGGAGCTGTTTTTT
TRBD1	TRBV7-4	NA	TRBJ1-4	CASSLGQLHEKLFF	TGTGCCAGCAGCTTGGGACAGTTACATGAAAAACTGTTTTTT
TRBD1	TRBV29-1	NA	TRBJ2-3	CSVLQGADTQYF	TGCAGCGTCCTCCAGGGGGCGGATACGCAGTATTTT
NA	TRBV28	many	TRBJ2-6	CASSVGHSDGANVLTF	TGTGCCAGCAGCGTCGGTCACTCTGATGGGGCCAACGTCCTGACTTTC
NA	TRBV5-4	NA	TRBJ2-5	CASSLGGELRETQYF	TGTGCCAGCAGCTTGGGCGGGGAACTGAGAGAGACCCAGTACTTC
TRBD1	TRBV5-1	few	TRBJ1-2	CASSLIGQANGYTF	TGCGCCAGCAGCTTGATAGGACAGGCGAATGGCTACACCTTC
TRBD1	TRBV7-9	NA	TRBJ2-7	CASSLEQGAGEQYF	TGTGCCAGCAGCTTAGAGCAGGGGGCGGGCGAGCAGTACTTC
TRBD1	TRBV5-1	NA	TRBJ2-2	CASSPGDRGGTGELFF	TGCGCCAGCAGCCCCGGGGACAGGGGCGGCACCGGGGAGCTGTTTTTT
TRBD2	TRBV5-8	once	TRBJ2-3	CASSGAGASLAGAPTDTQYF	TGTGCCAGCAGCGGGGCAGGGGCATCATTAGCGGGAGCCCCCACAGATACGCAGTATTTT
NA	TRBV7-2	NA	TRBJ1-1	CASRYLSQDTEAFF	TGTGCCAGCAGATATTTAAGCCAGGACACTGAAGCTTTCTTT
NA	TRBV7-9	NA	TRBJ2-3	CASSLSLTDTQYF	TGTGCCAGCAGCCTATCCCTCACGGATACGCAGTATTTT
NA	TRBV11-1	NA	TRBJ2-5	CASSARIQETQYF	TGTGCCAGCAGCGCCAGGATTCAAGAGACCCAGTACTTC